One sample yielded the 22 T cell receptor beta chains listed below, sequenced in a study of shared clonotypes between healthy human individuals. Sequenced by immunoSEQ multiplex PCR; TCRdb stores in-frame clones only, minus some. This table has approximately 2,000,000 clones, 85% to 95% appearing once. Sequenced input: naive CD4+ T cells from PBMCs. The subset was: CD45RA+ positively selected. The source of these receptors is a man aged 18 to 29 in good health. Some clones in this sample may be carry-over from other donors' samples.

The chain couples TRBV4-1 to TRBJ1-1; D not resolved. The CDR3 contains 14 residues. The germline V gene has CDR1 MGHRA and CDR2 YSYEKL. V was trimmed by 7 bases and J by 2 bases, leaving 14 bases between them. The CDR3 spells CASTKGDLNTEAFF. CDR3 sequence (DNA): TGCGCCAGCACTAAAGGCGACCTTAACACTGAAGCTTTCTTT.

Comment on this clone: In the same sample, other DNA sequences code for this CDR3. This chain links TRBV28 with TRBJ1-5, with unresolved D. Trimming removed 3 bases from V and 7 bases from J, with 4 bases in between. This CDR3 region has 11 residues. Germline CDR1 reads MDHEN; CDR2 reads SYDVKM. The CDR3 nucleotides are TGTGCCAGCAGTTTTAGCCAGCCCCAGCATTTT. It specifies CASSFSQPQHF.

V is TRBV27 and J is TRBJ2-5, with a tentative D call TRBD2 (6 bases). CDR3 length: 9 amino acids. Germline values: CDR1 MNHEY, CDR2 SMNVEV (reference sequence). V lost 11 bases, J lost 7 bases, and 8 bases lay in between. In DNA form, the CDR3 reads TGTGCCCCCGGGGGGACCCAGTACTTC. It is translated as CAPGGTQYF.

The chain employs TRBV15 and TRBJ1-5, with a tentative D call TRBD1 (6 bases). Germline V lookup: CDR1 LNHNV, CDR2 YYDKDF (reference sequence). This CDR3 region has 13 residues. Trimming pared 9 bases from V and 3 bases from J, leaving 12 bases between. In nucleotides, the CDR3 is TGTGCCACTGGGGGGCCGCACAATCAGCCCCAGCATTTT. This gives the protein CATGGPHNQPQHF.

Remarks on this clone: The junction and the germline gene differ at one end; a read error may be behind it. The V gene is TRBV15, the J gene TRBJ1-1; D is unclear. CDR1 is LNHNV and CDR2 is YYDKDF in the germline V gene (reference sequence). The CDR3 has 16 amino acids. DNA of the CDR3: TGTGCCACCAGCAGAGATAGGCGGGCCTGGAACACTGAAGTTTTCTTT. Residues: CATSRDRRAWNTEVFF.

The chain recombines TRBV6-5 with TRBJ2-3; a weak D match, TRBD2 (6 bases). V was shortened by 2 bases and J by 10 bases, with 19 bases between the two germline ends. CDR3 length equals 15 residues. CDR1 is MNHEY and CDR2 is SVGAGI in the germline V gene. Here the CDR3 reads CASSYEAGQGRPQYF. The CDR3 DNA is TGTGCCAGCAGTTACGAAGCGGGCCAGGGCCGTCCGCAGTATTTT.

This clone was observed a few times. This rearrangement joins TRBV7-2 to TRBJ1-2; unclear D gene. Germline V gene sequence: CDR1 SGHTA, CDR2 FQGNSA. CDR3 length: 13 amino acids. The V and J ends lost 3 bases and 3 bases respectively, with 8 bases between them. The DNA of the CDR3 is TGTGCCAGCAGCTTGGCCAGGCACTATGGCTACACCTTC. This encodes CASSLARHYGYTF.

A note on this clone: The identical CDR3 is also encoded by other nucleotide sequences in the sample. The chain carries TRBV20-1 and TRBJ1-2; D gene uncertain. The CDR3 runs 11 residues. V lost 2 bases, J lost 2 bases, and 3 bases lay in between. The germline V gene encodes CDR1 DFQATT and CDR2 SNEGSKA (reference sequence). CDR3 protein: CSARTNYGYTF. CDR3 sequence (DNA): TGCAGTGCTAGAACCAACTATGGCTACACCTTC.

CDR3 bases: TGTGCCAGCAGCACCCGGACAGGGAGGTTCAATGAGCAGTTCTTC. It yields the protein CASSTRTGRFNEQFF. This chain joins TRBV5-4 and TRBJ2-1, with TRBD1 matching 8 bases. Looked up from germline, CDR1 is SGHNT and CDR2 is YYREEE (reference sequence). J was trimmed by 6 bases and V by 4 bases; bases with no gene match: 9. The CDR3 consists of 15 residues.

To note about this clone: No conserved phenylalanine or tryptophan ends this CDR3, so it is likely a read error. No DNA is shown, since the ends of the CDR3 on it are uncertain; the CDR3 is the one TCRdb lists. This chain uses TRBV12-2 with TRBJ2-7. TRBV12-2 is a recognized pseudogene. The CDR3 comprises 13 residues, both ends counted. The CDR3 region is CASRLPPVLQVGM.

This sequence joins TRBV2 and TRBJ2-1; D remains ambiguous. Per germline, CDR1 SNHLY and CDR2 FYNNEI. This CDR3 spans 12 amino acids. With 6 bases removed from V and 7 bases from J, the gap between germline ends came to 10 bases. The CDR3 reads CASRYLPNEQFF. CDR3 sequence (DNA): TGTGCCAGCAGGTATCTTCCGAATGAGCAGTTCTTC.

V usage is TRBV5-4 and J usage is TRBJ1-6; no firm D call. The CDR3 extends over 13 amino acids. CDR1 is SGHNT and CDR2 is YYREEE in the germline V gene (reference sequence). V shed 0 bases and J shed 7 bases, with 5 bases lying between them. CDR3 in amino acids: CASSLENNSPLHF. CDR3 nucleotides: TGTGCCAGCAGCTTGGAGAACAATTCACCCCTCCACTTT.

The V gene is TRBV7-2, the J gene TRBJ2-5; TRBD2 is a possible D gene (5 bases). Germline V lookup: CDR1 SGHTA, CDR2 FQGNSA. Trimming pared 5 bases from V and 4 bases from J, leaving 14 bases between. This CDR3 contains 14 residues. DNA of the CDR3: TGTGCCAGCAGCGAGGAGGTCGCTAGAGAGACCCAGTACTTC. This gives the protein CASSEEVARETQYF. Full variable domain (rest looked up from reference TRBV7-2 and TRBJ2-5): GAGVSQSPSNKVTEKGKDVELRCDPISGHTALYWYRQSLGQGLEFLIYFQGNSAPDKSGLPSDRFSAERTGGSVSTLTIQRTQQEDSAVYLCASSEEVARETQYFGPGTRLLVL.

This clone was seen a single time. The chain's CDR3 is CASSRLDTQYF. The DNA of the CDR3 is TGTGCCAGCAGCCGTTTAGATACGCAGTATTTT. The genes are TRBV6-5 and TRBJ2-3, with D unclear. Trimming removed 6 bases at V and 5 bases at J, with 6 bases between. The CDR3 sequence is 11 residues long. Germline values: CDR1 MNHEY, CDR2 SVGAGI.

The V and J genes are TRBV7-9 and TRBJ1-1; TRBD1 aligns across 8 bases. Germline V gene lookup returns CDR1 SEHNR and CDR2 FQNEAQ (reference sequence). V dropped 5 bases and J dropped 2; count of bases not matched to a gene: 7. CDR3 length: 15 amino acids. The CDR3 reads CASSPRQGTNTEAFF. The CDR3 region has the DNA TGTGCCAGCAGCCCGAGACAGGGGACAAACACTGAAGCTTTCTTT.

The gene calls are TRBV5-1 and TRBJ2-1; D is possibly TRBD1 (6 bases). V gave up 3 bases and J gave up 0 bases, with 13 bases separating them. CDR3 length: 16 residues. Germline values: CDR1 SGHRS, CDR2 YFSETQ. CDR3 sequence reads: CASSSGHPSSYNEQFF. Written as DNA, the CDR3 is TGCGCCAGCAGCTCGGGACATCCGAGCTCCTACAATGAGCAGTTCTTC. Combining the CDR3 with reference TRBV5-1 and TRBJ2-1 gives the whole variable domain KAGVTQTPRYLIKTRGQQVTLSCSPISGHRSVSWYQQTPGQGLQFLFEYFSETQRNKGNFPGRFSGRQFSNSRSEMNVSTLELGDSALYLCASSSGHPSSYNEQFFGPGTRLTVL.

The chain is built from TRBV6-1 and TRBJ1-1; D perhaps matches TRBD1 (5 bases). Trimming pared 8 bases from V and 4 bases from J, leaving 17 bases between. Germline values: CDR1 MNHNS, CDR2 SASEGT. The CDR3 is made up of 14 amino acids. The CDR3 DNA reads as TGTGCCAGCGGGGGAGCTGGAATCTCCACTGAAGCTTTCTTT. Its protein is CASGGAGISTEAFF.

The chain employs TRBV5-1 and TRBJ2-7; 15 bases match TRBD2. Looked up from germline, CDR1 is SGHRS and CDR2 is YFSETQ. The CDR3 is made up of 17 amino acids. V lost 4 bases, J lost 4 bases, and 9 bases stayed unmatched. The chain's CDR3 is CASSRTSGRAGSYEQYF. The CDR3, as DNA: TGCGCCAGCAGCCGGACTAGCGGGAGGGCCGGCAGTTACGAGCAGTACTTC.

The chain has TRBV27 and TRBJ2-5; 9 bases match TRBD1. V was clipped by 8 bases and J by 5 bases; unmatched bases: 15. Germline V gene data show CDR1 as MNHEY and CDR2 as SMNVEV (reference sequence). The CDR3 sequence is 16 residues long. CDR3 sequence: CASHYWDRTGDETQYF. Written as DNA, the CDR3 is TGTGCCAGCCACTACTGGGACCGGACAGGGGACGAGACCCAGTACTTC.

J is TRBJ2-3 and V is TRBV6-5, with D uncertain. The CDR3 runs 13 residues. Germline V gene sequence: CDR1 MNHEY, CDR2 SVGAGI. Trimming took off 10 bases at V and 4 bases at J, with 15 bases between the two ends. CDR3 coding DNA: TGTGCCACCCAACAGTTAGCCGCAGATACGCAGTATTTT. Translating it yields CATQQLAADTQYF.

The chain uses TRBV2 and TRBJ2-3, with D uncertain. Germline loops: CDR1 SNHLY, CDR2 FYNNEI. Trimming removed 6 bases at V and 5 bases at J, with 9 bases between. This CDR3 contains 12 residues. The CDR3 protein is CASRGMGDTQYF. CDR3 nucleotides: TGTGCCAGCAGGGGTATGGGAGATACGCAGTATTTT.

The chain carries TRBV28 and TRBJ2-3, with D possibly being TRBD2 (5 bases). The CDR3 has 13 amino acids. V was cut by 5 bases and J by 6 bases, with 12 bases left in between. From germline, CDR1 is MDHEN and CDR2 SYDVKM. This CDR3 is CASSPLGGDTQYF. In DNA, the CDR3 is TGTGCCAGCAGTCCCCTGGGCGGGGATACGCAGTATTTT.